This T cell receptor (beta chain) was obtained from a study of blood T cells in healthy people across ages (dated by TCRdb to 2013 to 2016). General notes on the study: In model experiments, template switching captured about one uniquely barcoded TCR beta cDNA molecule for every two T cells. Age-related changes in TCR beta repertoire diversity were measured in the study by deep sequencing normalized with unique cDNA molecular identifiers. The donors were divided into four age groups: young (average around 16 years), middle-aged (under 40), aged (62) and long-lived (roughly 86). Donors of different ages were randomly distributed across sequencing lanes to avoid experimental bias. For two donors (one aged 18 to 30 and one aged 80 or older), the study analyzed two additional independent replicas of 1 million unique cDNA reads from the same blood draw.

CDR1 and CDR2 are read off the germline V gene as MDHEN and SYDVKM. Its CDR3 holds 16 amino acids, cysteine through phenylalanine. Only the CDR3 part of the read is kept: 48 bases, read in frame from the first base. V is reduced by 5 bases and J by 1 base, leaving a spacing of 16 bases between them. The donors were roughly 39 Caucasian individuals from Russia, aged roughly 6 to 100 years, who were systemically healthy. Around 10 milliliters of peripheral blood were drawn from each donor into EDTA-treated Vacutainer tubes. PBMCs were isolated by Ficoll-Paque density-gradient centrifugation, with at least 6 million obtained per sample. Trizol reagent was used to extract total RNA from PBMCs, with at least 5.5 micrograms per sample. For every donor, flow cytometry on a PBMC aliquot measured the percentage of naive CD45RAhigh/CD27high T cells. This clonotype appeared a few times. The specificity of this receptor is unknown. No base quality values were provided; no much bigger clone lies one nucleotide off.

Receptor amplification or capture employed 5' RACE. Instrument on record: Illumina HiSeq 2500. A second PCR of roughly 7 to 12 cycles was run with a J-beta primer mix and a sample-barcoded 5' primer. Each TCR beta cDNA molecule received a unique molecular identifier from a template-switch 5' adaptor carrying 12 random nucleotides. Each sample yielded at least 2.5 million CDR3-containing paired-end reads. First-strand cDNA was synthesized from all RNA with the Mint cDNA synthesis kit, primed by a TRBC-specific oligonucleotide. After uracil-DNA glycosylase treatment, a first 18-cycle PCR used universal primers M1SS and BC2_uni_R on all cDNA. In the source study's methods: For normalization, 1 million high-quality reads, each with a distinct molecular identifier, were randomly selected from each sample. Instead of being binned into consensus sequences, reads that shared molecular identifiers were thrown out. MiTCR, set to a Q25 quality threshold and the strictest error-elimination algorithm, was used for CDR3 identification, clonotype clustering and error correction. Lower-bound total TCR beta diversity was estimated with a nonparametric unseen species model using Euler transformation. TCRdb itself trimmed the public reads at Q25 with fastp, ran MiXCR and retained productive beta chains. Here each entry gathers all rows of one CDR3 protein and keeps the most common genes and DNA. TCRdb's processing, not the study's, gives the V and J calls here. The sample has more than 700,000 distinct CDR3 sequences on record, roughly 50% of them singletons. About 42% of the sample rests with the top ten.

The paper's findings and limits, for the study overall: Donor CMV infection status was unknown, potentially confounding age-related changes in expanded clonotypes. The long-lived group showed more naive CD4+ T cells, fewer expanded clones and increased TCR diversity than the aged group, suggesting age selection. Total diversity estimates from one million sequenced T cells were considered lower bounds and underestimates. Conclusive comparison of naive and antigen-experienced compartments was prevented by the profiling of bulk unsorted PBMCs. As age increased, observed TCR beta diversity per million T cells dropped in a roughly linear way, and a significant reduction was already evident by age 40. The percentage of naive T cells measured by flow cytometry correlated strongly with observed TCR beta diversity.

The sequence derives from a man older than 75 in good health. Sequenced input: blood. Rearrangement joined TRBV28 to TRBJ2-3; the D gene may be TRBD1 or TRBD2, since each aligns over 6 bases. The encoded CDR3 is CASSDLRGGGTDTQYF. Here is the DNA: TGTGCCAGCAGTGACCTCAGGGGAGGCGGCACAGATACGCAGTATTTT.